This TCR beta chain was profiled in a study of blood T cell repertoires in COVID-19. Trimming pared 7 bases from V and 5 bases from J, leaving 9 bases between. This CDR3 is 11 amino acids long. Looked up from germline, CDR1 is SNHLY and CDR2 is FYNNEI. Assay used: immunoSEQ multiplex PCR; TCRdb lists only in-frame clones, some missing. The sample has around 170,000 clones; roughly 77% are singletons. The chain recombines TRBV2 with TRBJ2-7; D perhaps matches TRBD2 (5 bases). The clonotype originates from an elderly woman with COVID-19, enrolled during active disease. The source material was peripheral blood. The CDR3 DNA is TGTGCCAGCATGGGGAGCGACGAGCAGTACTTC. The encoded protein is CASMGSDEQYF.